The TCR beta chain described here comes from a study of blood T cells in healthy people across ages. Trimming took 7 bases from V and 5 from J, leaving 20 bases between them. The CDR3 spans 15 residues. Per the germline V gene, CDR1 is MDHEN and CDR2 is SYDVKM. Primed by a sample-barcoded 5' primer and a J-beta primer mix, a second PCR proceeded for roughly 7 to 11 cycles. TCRdb re-called the 5' RACE reads through MiXCR, storing one row per CDR3 protein. This table has 550,000 to 750,000 distinct CDR3 sequences, under 25% appearing once. In regard to this clonotype: The antigen is unknown.

Isolation yielded PBMCs, at least 6.5 million per sample, in every case. Per sample, extraction of total RNA gave at least 5.5 micrograms in every case. Study-wide findings and caveats: The recorded TCR beta diversity per million T cells decreased in a roughly linear manner with age. Long-lived donors exceeded aged donors in naive CD4+ cells and diversity.

The chain couples TRBV28 to TRBJ2-5; D is perhaps TRBD1 (6 bases). The sample consisted of blood. The clonotype comes from a man aged 65 to 85 in good health. The CDR3 nucleotides are TGTGCCAGCAACATTCCACAGGGAGCTGGGGAGACCCAGTACTTC. Translated: CASNIPQGAGETQYF. The whole variable domain, filled in from reference TRBV28 and TRBJ2-5, reads DVKVTQSSRYLVKRTGEKVFLECVQDMDHENMFWYRQDPGLGLRLIYFSYDVKMKEKGDIPEGYSVSREKKERFSLILESASTNQTSMYLCASNIPQGAGETQYFGPGTRLLVL.